These 15 T cell receptor beta chains were sequenced from one sample in a study of cytomegalovirus exposure and HLA in healthy donors. The PCR used 60 Vbeta and 13 Jbeta primers. The protocol was immunoSEQ multiplex PCR, while the TCRdb copy is restricted to in-frame clones and leaves out a portion. Among around 150,000 clones listed, about 72% were seen once. Sequencing input: PBMCs. The receptor set was obtained from a man aged 60-69 years in good health and CMV-seronegative.

The table lists this clone with a count of one. The V gene is TRBV10-1, the J gene TRBJ2-2; 14 nucleotides line up with TRBD2. Per the germline V gene, CDR1 is WNHNN and CDR2 is SYGVQD (reference sequence). The CDR3 has 21 residues. The V and J ends lost 6 bases and 2 bases, in that order; junction bases with no gene match: 17. The CDR3 reads CASSPTGWGLAGERNTGELFF. CDR3 nucleotide sequence: TGCGCCAGCAGCCCCACGGGGTGGGGACTAGCGGGAGAAAGAAACACCGGGGAGCTGTTTTTT.

V is TRBV5-1 and J is TRBJ2-1; tentatively, D is TRBD1 (6 bases). The CDR3 loop spans 13 amino acids. Trimming took off 2 bases at V and 7 bases at J, with 10 bases between the two ends. The germline V gene encodes CDR1 SGHRS and CDR2 YFSETQ. CDR3: CASSFRQENEQFF. CDR3 DNA: TGCGCCAGCAGCTTCAGACAGGAAAATGAGCAGTTCTTC.

The chain joins TRBV7-2 to TRBJ1-3, with TRBD1 as a possible D gene (6 bases). The germline CDR1 and CDR2 sequences are SGHTA and FQGNSA. The CDR3 runs to 15 residues. V gave up 10 bases and J gave up 4 bases, with 20 bases separating them. CDR3 region: CATQRGGARGNTIYF. The CDR3 DNA is TGTGCCACCCAGAGAGGGGGGGCGCGAGGAAACACCATATATTTT.

The rearrangement joins TRBV19 to TRBJ2-1; a possible D gene is TRBD2 (6 bases). The V end was cut by 5 bases, the J end by 3 bases, with 17 bases between. CDR3 length: 16 amino acids. CDR1 and CDR2 from the germline V gene are LNHDA and SQIVND (reference sequence). The CDR3 DNA sequence: TGTGCCAGTAGTCCGGAGGGGCAGCAGTACTACAATGAGCAGTTCTTC. Translation gives CASSPEGQQYYNEQFF.

The chain is built from TRBV7-9 and TRBJ2-1; 15 bases are shared with TRBD2. Germline V gene sequence: CDR1 SEHNR, CDR2 FQNEAQ (reference sequence). Trimming took 3 bases from V and 13 from J; bases not matched to a gene: 7. This CDR3 contains 15 residues. CDR3 amino acids: CASSFGLAGGRGQFF. The DNA for the CDR3 is TGTGCCAGCAGCTTCGGACTAGCGGGAGGGCGCGGCCAGTTCTTC.

The gene calls are TRBV5-4 and TRBJ1-2, with D possibly matching TRBD1 (6 bases). The CDR3 contains 15 residues. Germline V gives CDR1 SGHNT, CDR2 YYREEE (reference sequence). V was cut by 4 bases and J by 5 bases, with 18 bases left in between. CDR3 sequence: CASSPDSPRWYGYTF. CDR3 DNA sequence: TGTGCCAGCAGCCCGGACAGCCCCAGGTGGTATGGCTACACCTTC.

This sequence joins TRBV28 and TRBJ1-2; D might be TRBD1 (5 bases). CDR3 size: 16 residues. Germline V CDR1 and CDR2: MDHEN, SYDVKM. V shed 6 bases and J shed 0 bases, with 17 bases lying between them. CDR3 sequence reads: CASSSDSFTANYGYTF. CDR3 bases: TGTGCCAGCAGCTCCGACAGTTTCACAGCTAACTATGGCTACACCTTC.

The gene calls are TRBV28 and TRBJ2-7; 8 nucleotides align to TRBD1. CDR3 length equals 15 residues. Germline V CDR1 and CDR2: MDHEN, SYDVKM. V lost 5 bases and J lost 7; bases outside the gene matches: 13. The CDR3 DNA follows: TGTGCCAGCAGTGCCCACTCGGGACAGGAGGGTGAGCAGTACTTC. Encoded protein: CASSAHSGQEGEQYF.

The chain links TRBV11-3 to TRBJ2-1; TRBD2 is a possible D gene (5 bases). This CDR3 is built from 15 residues. Trimming removed 1 base from V and 8 bases from J, with 15 bases in between. Per the germline V gene, CDR1 is SGHNT and CDR2 is YENEEA. The CDR3 protein is CASSLGASRFDEQFF. The CDR3, as DNA: TGTGCCAGCAGCTTAGGGGCTAGCAGGTTCGATGAGCAGTTCTTC.

V is TRBV5-8 and J is TRBJ1-2, with 7 bases lining up with TRBD1. The CDR3 totals 13 residues. Germline V gene data show CDR1 as SGHTS and CDR2 as YDEGEE. The ends lost 4 bases at V and 5 bases at J; junction bases unmatched: 5. The chain's CDR3 is CASSIKQGYGYTF. The CDR3 nucleotides read TGTGCCAGCAGCATAAAACAGGGGTATGGCTACACCTTC.

A word on this clone: One end of the junction fails to match germline, which may point to a read error. The rearrangement joins TRBV5-6 to TRBJ2-7; TRBD1 matches at 8 bases. This CDR3 has 13 residues. Per germline, CDR1 SGHDT and CDR2 YYEEEE. The CDR3 reads CASSLWTGWAVGF. DNA of the CDR3: TGTGCCAGCAGCTTGTGGACAGGGTGGGCGGTGGGCTTC.

The chain couples TRBV7-2 to TRBJ1-4, with 8 bases that match TRBD1. Germline lookup yields CDR1 SGHTA and CDR2 FQGNSA. The CDR3 sequence is 16 residues long. V lost 1 base to trimming and J lost 7 bases; unmatched junction nucleotides: 8. CDR3 DNA sequence: TGTGCCAGCAGCTTAGTGGAGCAGGGGGCGGGTGAAAAACTGTTTTTT. As protein: CASSLVEQGAGEKLFF.

The rearrangement joins TRBV4-3 to TRBJ1-6; tentative D call: TRBD1 (6 bases). V was cut by 3 bases and J by 9 bases, with 18 bases left in between. CDR3 length: 16 amino acids. Germline CDR1 LGHNA, CDR2 YSLEER. In nucleotides, the CDR3 is TGCGCCAGCAGCCAGAACAGGGCTTCCAACCTTTCACCCCTCCACTTT. It translates to CASSQNRASNLSPLHF.

V usage is TRBV5-4 and J usage is TRBJ2-3; 13 bases line up with TRBD2. The CDR3 is 16 amino acids. The germline V gene encodes CDR1 SGHNT and CDR2 YYREEE (reference sequence). V lost 4 bases to trimming and J lost 4 bases; unmatched junction nucleotides: 6. The CDR3: CASSRRTSGSSDTQYF. The DNA of the CDR3 is TGTGCCAGCAGCCGCCGGACTAGCGGGAGCTCAGATACGCAGTATTTT.

The rearrangement uses TRBV7-6 and TRBJ1-2; tentative D call: TRBD1 (6 bases). This CDR3 has 12 residues. Germline assignment: CDR1 SGHVS and CDR2 FNYEAQ. The ends were cut back, 5 bases at V and 7 bases at J, with 11 bases in the middle. Written as DNA, the CDR3 is TGTGCCAGCAGCCCAGGGGCGTCTGGCTACACCTTC. Protein: CASSPGASGYTF.